The clone carrying this T cell receptor beta chain showed up many times. The target antigen is unknown. The data stem from a study of blood T cells in healthy people across ages. The study's findings and limits: A roughly linear fall in TCR beta diversity per million T cells was seen with increasing age.

The second PCR ran about 6 to 11 cycles with a sample-barcoded 5' primer and J-beta primers. TCRdb redid the calling of the 5' RACE reads with MiXCR, one entry per CDR3 protein. The top ten hold approximately 15% of the sample, which has about 650,000 distinct CDR3 sequences, around 50% seen once. Germline CDR1 DFQATT, CDR2 SNEGSKA (reference sequence). The CDR3 length is 13 residues. With 5 bases removed from V and 3 bases from J, the gap between germline ends came to 11 bases. The TCR originated in a woman of 80 years or more in good health. This rearrangement joins TRBV20-1 to TRBJ2-1, with D perhaps matching TRBD2 (6 bases). The sequenced sample was blood. The CDR3 protein is CSAGGGVYNEQFF. The DNA of the CDR3 is TGCAGTGCTGGGGGAGGCGTCTACAATGAGCAGTTCTTC.